One T cell receptor beta chain is described in this entry. The junction does not match germline at one end; this may be a read error. Sequencing was performed with immunoSEQ multiplex PCR; in TCRdb, only in-frame clones are kept and a portion is missing. The sample records tens of thousands of clones, around nine tenths being singletons. CDR3 size: 16 residues. Per germline, CDR1 SSHAT and CDR2 FNYEAQ (reference sequence). This entry is derived from a study of control samples from healthy donors and cancer patients. Sequences were obtained from PBMCs. The source is a man between 45 and 60 years old with head and neck cancer. The rearrangement links TRBV7-7 to TRBJ2-2; D may be TRBD1 (5 bases). CDR3: CASSPRQYTNTGELFF. CDR3 bases: TGTGCTAGCAGCCCTCGACAGTACACGAACACCGGGGAGCTGTTTTTT.